This is a list of T cell receptor beta chains from one sample in a study of cytomegalovirus exposure and HLA in healthy donors. The data were produced by immunoSEQ multiplex PCR, yet TCRdb's version contains in-frame clones alone and is incomplete. The sample carries tens of thousands of clones, 94% recorded once. The specimen sequenced was PBMCs. These receptors were obtained from a woman aged 18-29 years in good health and CMV-seropositive. Both conserved end residues are part of each CDR3. A D gene is named only where the DNA matches it firmly. Where a row states a size, it is once, few, many or the class of an expanded clone; other rows omit it.

V: TRBV27; D: NA; J: TRBJ1-2; size: NA; DNA: TGTGCCAGCCGCCGGGGGGCAGCCTATGGCTACACCTTC; CDR3: CASRRGAAYGYTF
V: TRBV10-1; D: TRBD2; J: TRBJ2-1; size: NA; DNA: TGCGCCAGCAGTGAGCTCCCCAGCGGGGGAGATGAGCAGTTCTTC; CDR3: CASSELPSGGDEQFF
V: TRBV4-2; D: TRBD1; J: TRBJ1-2; size: NA; DNA: TGTGCCAGCAGCCAGTTTCCATCGCGGGACAGGACTTATGGCTACACCTTC; CDR3: CASSQFPSRDRTYGYTF
V: TRBV4-1; D: NA; J: TRBJ2-7; size: NA; DNA: TGCGCCAGCAGCCAGAAAAGCCTAGCGAACTACGAGCAGTACTTC; CDR3: CASSQKSLANYEQYF
V: TRBV5-6; D: NA; J: TRBJ2-2; size: once; DNA: TGTGCCAGCAGCGTTACCCCACACAGGGTCGGTTTAACCGGGGAGCTGTTTTTT; CDR3: CASSVTPHRVGLTGELFF
V: TRBV30; D: TRBD1; J: TRBJ1-6; size: NA; DNA: TGTGCCCCGAGTGTACAGGGACAGATAAATTCACCCCTCCACTTT; CDR3: CAPSVQGQINSPLHF
V: TRBV29-1; D: NA; J: TRBJ2-5; size: once; DNA: TGCAGCGTGGGAGGAGTCGAAGAGACCCAGTACTTC; CDR3: CSVGGVEETQYF
V: TRBV9; D: NA; J: TRBJ1-5; size: NA; DNA: TGTGCCAGCTCCAGGGGAAGCAATCAGCCCCAGCATTTT; CDR3: CASSRGSNQPQHF
V: TRBV6-6; D: NA; J: TRBJ1-5; size: NA; DNA: TGTGCCAGCAGTCCCACGGGGGGTAGCAATCAGCCCCAGCATTTT; CDR3: CASSPTGGSNQPQHF
V: TRBV28; D: NA; J: TRBJ2-5; size: NA; DNA: TGTGCCAGCAGTTTAGGTGGGGTCCCAGGGGAAGAGACCCAGTACTTC; CDR3: CASSLGGVPGEETQYF
V: TRBV7-8; D: TRBD2; J: TRBJ2-1; size: NA; DNA: TGTGCCAGCAGCGTAACTAGCGGGGGCCCCCTTTCGCACTTCTTC; CDR3: CASSVTSGGPLSHFF
V: TRBV23-1; D: TRBD1; J: TRBJ1-1; size: NA; DNA: TGCGCCAGCAGTCAACCTTTCCGGACAGGGTTTCTGGGACGGGGGAACACTGAAGCTTTCTTT; CDR3: CASSQPFRTGFLGRGNTEAFF
V: TRBV6-5; D: NA; J: TRBJ1-4; size: NA; DNA: TGTGCCAGCAGTCTGGACGGGGGTGAAAAACTGTTTTTT; CDR3: CASSLDGGEKLFF
V: TRBV18; D: TRBD1; J: TRBJ1-5; size: NA; DNA: TGTGCCAGCTCACCCTTGGAGGGGGCGGTTCAGCCCCAGCATTTT; CDR3: CASSPLEGAVQPQHF
V: TRBV2; D: TRBD2; J: TRBJ2-1; size: NA; DNA: TGTGCCAGCGGGAGGGATGAGCAGTTCTTC; CDR3: CASGRDEQFF
V: TRBV7-2; D: NA; J: TRBJ1-1; size: NA; DNA: TGTGCCAGCAGCTCCGCAGGGCGCGGTGAAGCTTTCTTT; CDR3: CASSSAGRGEAFF
V: TRBV7-9; D: TRBD2; J: TRBJ2-1; size: NA; DNA: TGTGCCAGCAGCTTAGTAATGGGACTAGTTCCTCAGTTCTTC; CDR3: CASSLVMGLVPQFF
V: TRBV6-5; D: NA; J: TRBJ1-1; size: NA; DNA: TGTGCCAGCAGCCCCGGAGAGGGCGTCACTGAAGCTTTCTTT; CDR3: CASSPGEGVTEAFF
V: TRBV7-9; D: NA; J: TRBJ2-1; size: NA; DNA: TGTGCCAGCAGCGAGAGTCCCAATGAGCAGTTCTTC; CDR3: CASSESPNEQFF
V: TRBV15; D: NA; J: TRBJ2-7; size: NA; DNA: TGTGCCACCAGCAGGGATGCAGGGGAATCCTACGAGCAGTACTTC; CDR3: CATSRDAGESYEQYF
V: TRBV2; D: NA; J: TRBJ1-1; size: NA; DNA: TGTGCCGGGAGGGTGGGCGAAAACACTGAAGCTTTCTTT; CDR3: CAGRVGENTEAFF
V: TRBV9; D: TRBD2; J: TRBJ2-5; size: NA; DNA: TGTGCCAGCAGCGTTTCCGGGACTAGCTTACAAGAGACCCAGTACTTC; CDR3: CASSVSGTSLQETQYF
V: TRBV18; D: TRBD1; J: TRBJ2-6; size: few; DNA: TGTGCCAGCTCACCACGGACAGGGGCGCTGTCTGGGGCCAACGTCCTGACTTTC; CDR3: CASSPRTGALSGANVLTF
V: TRBV21-1; D: NA; J: TRBJ1-2; size: few; DNA: TGTGCCAGCAGCGATCCAAAGCTGCGCTACACCTTC; CDR3: CASSDPKLRYTF
V: TRBV9; D: NA; J: TRBJ2-2; size: NA; DNA: TGTGCCGGGTCACGGGGATCCAACACCGGGGAGCTGTTTTTT; CDR3: CAGSRGSNTGELFF
V: TRBV5-1; D: TRBD1; J: TRBJ1-6; size: NA; DNA: TGCGCCAGCAGCGCATCCGGGACAGGGCCCAATTCACCCCTCCACTTT; CDR3: CASSASGTGPNSPLHF
V: TRBV7-7; D: NA; J: TRBJ1-6; size: once; DNA: TGTGCTAGCACCGCAAGGGGGGGAGGGTATAATTCACCCCTCCACTTT; CDR3: CASTARGGGYNSPLHF
V: TRBV18; D: NA; J: TRBJ1-2; size: NA; DNA: TGTGCCAGCTCATCAGAACAGGAGTATGGCTACACCTTC; CDR3: CASSSEQEYGYTF
V: TRBV9; D: NA; J: TRBJ1-1; size: NA; DNA: TGTGCCAGCAGCCCGACGGGGGGTACGAACACTGAAGCTTTCTTT; CDR3: CASSPTGGTNTEAFF
V: TRBV28; D: TRBD2; J: TRBJ2-1; size: NA; DNA: TGTGCCAGCAGTTTATTGGCGGGAGGGAACAATGAGCAGTTCTTC; CDR3: CASSLLAGGNNEQFF
V: TRBV4-1; D: TRBD1; J: TRBJ1-2; size: NA; DNA: TGCGCCAGCAGCCGAGGCATGACAGGGGGGCCCTATGGCTACACCTTC; CDR3: CASSRGMTGGPYGYTF
V: TRBV11-3; D: TRBD2; J: TRBJ2-7; size: NA; DNA: TGTGCCAGCAGCTTAGGGTCTAGCGGGAGTTACGAGCAGTACTTC; CDR3: CASSLGSSGSYEQYF
V: TRBV7-2; D: TRBD2; J: TRBJ2-2; size: NA; DNA: TGTGCCAGCAGCCCCAGTAGGCTTGCGGGGGGCAGGGACGCCGGGGAGCTGTTTTTT; CDR3: CASSPSRLAGGRDAGELFF
V: TRBV7-6; D: TRBD2; J: TRBJ2-3; size: NA; DNA: TGTGCCAGCAGCTCGACGAGTCAAAGCGGGGGGGCAGGTACGCAGTATTTT; CDR3: CASSSTSQSGGAGTQYF
V: TRBV5-4; D: NA; J: TRBJ1-2; size: NA; DNA: TGTGCCAGCAGCTTCGGGGTCGGCTATGGCTACACCTTC; CDR3: CASSFGVGYGYTF
V: TRBV9; D: TRBD2; J: TRBJ2-3; size: NA; DNA: TGTGCCAGCAGCGTTGGGGGGCTAGCGGGAGTTCAAGATACGCAGTATTTT; CDR3: CASSVGGLAGVQDTQYF
V: TRBV19; D: NA; J: TRBJ1-1; size: NA; DNA: TGTGCCAGTAGAGCAGGGGCCACTGAAGCTTTCTTT; CDR3: CASRAGATEAFF
V: TRBV5-8; D: TRBD1; J: TRBJ2-7; size: NA; DNA: TGTGCCAGCAGCCGAAGGACAGGGTGGGGGCTCGAGCAGTACTTC; CDR3: CASSRRTGWGLEQYF
V: TRBV4-1; D: TRBD2; J: TRBJ2-5; size: once; DNA: TGCGCCAGCAGCCAAGTTAGCGGGTTCCAAGAGACCCAGTACTTC; CDR3: CASSQVSGFQETQYF
V: TRBV6-6; D: NA; J: TRBJ1-6; size: NA; DNA: TGTGCCAGCAGTTACACCCAGGAGGGGAATTCACCCCTCCACTTT; CDR3: CASSYTQEGNSPLHF